The 21 T cell receptor beta chains reported below all come from one sample, sequenced in a study of STAT5B mutations in CD4+ large granular lymphocyte leukemia. The method was immunoSEQ multiplex PCR; TCRdb's version includes in-frame clones alone and lacks a portion of them. This table has 20,000 to 25,000 clones, 79% appearing once. What was sequenced was CD4+ T cells from blood buffy coats. These receptors came from a human donor in good health.

This clone appeared a single time. This sequence joins TRBV18 and TRBJ2-3, with 11 bases aligning to TRBD2. This CDR3 is built from 16 residues. CDR1 and CDR2 from the germline V gene are KGHSH and LQKENI. J lost 3 bases, V lost 5 bases, and 7 bases had no gene match. DNA for the CDR3: TGTGCCAGCTCAACAGAGACTAGCGGGAATACAGATACGCAGTATTTT. This encodes CASSTETSGNTDTQYF. The full variable domain, in which reference TRBV18 and TRBJ2-3 provide the parts outside the CDR3, is NAGVMQNPRHLVRRRGQEARLRCSPMKGHSHVYWYRQLPEEGLKFMVYLQKENIIDESGMPKERFSAEFPKEGPSILRIQQVVRGDSAAYFCASSTETSGNTDTQYFGPGTRLTVL.

This clone was seen only a few times. This sequence joins TRBV5-1 and TRBJ1-5, with TRBD1 identical over 7 bases. Germline CDR1 reads SGHRS; CDR2 reads YFSETQ. V lost 1 base to trimming and J lost 2 bases; unmatched junction nucleotides: 0. The CDR3 extends over 14 amino acids. The DNA of the CDR3 is TGCGCCAGCAGCTTGACAGGGGGCAATCAGCCCCAGCATTTT. Translated: CASSLTGGNQPQHF.

This chain uses TRBV5-1 with TRBJ1-1, with D tentatively TRBD1 (5 bases). The CDR3 has 14 residues. CDR1 and CDR2 (germline): SGHRS, YFSETQ. V was pared by 3 bases and J by 0 bases, with 9 bases between. The CDR3 sequence: CASSSGTLNTEAFF. DNA of the CDR3: TGCGCCAGCAGCTCGGGGACGTTGAACACTGAAGCTTTCTTT.

The chain is built from TRBV19 and TRBJ2-3; a possible D gene is TRBD2 (5 bases). Germline values: CDR1 LNHDA, CDR2 SQIVND (reference sequence). The V and J ends lost 5 bases and 7 bases respectively, with 16 bases between them. The CDR3 spans 14 residues. The CDR3 coding sequence is TGTGCCAGTAGTCCGCTAGCCCAGCGACATACGCAGTATTTT. Translating gives CASSPLAQRHTQYF. Combining the CDR3 with reference TRBV19 and TRBJ2-3 gives the whole variable domain DGGITQSPKYLFRKEGQNVTLSCEQNLNHDAMYWYRQDPGQGLRLIYYSQIVNDFQKGDIAEGYSVSREKKESFPLTVTSAQKNPTAFYLCASSPLAQRHTQYFGPGTRLTVL.

The chain uses TRBV18 and TRBJ2-2, with no clear D. The CDR3 has 15 residues. Trimming took 0 bases from V and 2 from J, leaving 7 bases between them. CDR1 KGHSH and CDR2 LQKENI come from the germline V gene. The CDR3 is CASSPPSDNTGELFF. The CDR3 DNA reads as TGTGCCAGCTCACCACCCAGTGATAACACCGGGGAGCTGTTTTTT.

The V gene is TRBV20-1, the J gene TRBJ2-5, with 7 bases that match TRBD1. The CDR3 runs to 11 residues. V lost 6 bases and J lost 6; bases outside the gene matches: 4. Germline loops: CDR1 DFQATT, CDR2 SNEGSKA (reference sequence). The CDR3 loop is CSATGQKTQYF. The DNA of the CDR3 is TGCAGTGCGACAGGGCAGAAGACCCAGTACTTC.

This clone was observed a handful of times. The chain carries TRBV10-3 and TRBJ1-1, with D perhaps TRBD1 (6 bases). The CDR3 runs 14 residues. The ends were cut back, 6 bases at V and 5 bases at J, with 16 bases in the middle. Germline V gives CDR1 ENHRY, CDR2 SYGVKD. CDR3 in DNA: TGTGCCATCAGCGCTGGACAGAAGGGGACTGAAGCTTTCTTT. Its translation is CAISAGQKGTEAFF.

This rearrangement joins TRBV7-9 to TRBJ2-5; D is perhaps TRBD1 (6 bases). The end of the DNA aligns better with TRBJ2-7, so the J call may be wrong. CDR1 SEHNR and CDR2 FQNEAQ come from the germline V gene (reference sequence). The CDR3 sequence is 14 residues long. This CDR3 reads CASSLYTGKVEQYF. The CDR3 region has the DNA TGTGCCAGCAGCTTATACACAGGGAAGGTCGAGCAGTACTTC.

DNA for the CDR3: TGTGCCATCACCCCAAACTCTCCCTACGAGCAGTACTTC. Its protein product is CAITPNSPYEQYF. This rearrangement joins TRBV10-3 to TRBJ2-5, with D uncertain. Judging by the DNA end, TRBJ2-7 fits better; the J call may be wrong. This CDR3 comprises 13 residues. Germline CDR1 ENHRY, CDR2 SYGVKD.

The gene calls are TRBV7-9 and TRBJ2-1; 8 positions agree with TRBD2. The V gene's germline CDR1 is SEHNR and CDR2 FQNEAQ (reference sequence). J gave up 8 bases and V 2 bases, and 8 bases lay outside the gene matches. The CDR3 is made up of 15 amino acids. The CDR3 reads CASSLWGAGEDEQFF. The CDR3 region has the DNA TGTGCCAGCAGCTTATGGGGAGCGGGAGAGGATGAGCAGTTCTTC.

The J gene is TRBJ1-5, the V gene TRBV19, with 8 nucleotides matching TRBD1. Germline CDR1 LNHDA, CDR2 SQIVND (reference sequence). The ends lost 5 bases at V and 7 bases at J; junction bases unmatched: 10. CDR3 length: 15 amino acids. Written as DNA, the CDR3 is TGTGCCAGTAGTGAACGGGACAGGCAGGGGCAGCCCCAGCATTTT. Protein sequence: CASSERDRQGQPQHF. Full variable domain (missing parts from reference TRBV19 and TRBJ1-5): DGGITQSPKYLFRKEGQNVTLSCEQNLNHDAMYWYRQDPGQGLRLIYYSQIVNDFQKGDIAEGYSVSREKKESFPLTVTSAQKNPTAFYLCASSERDRQGQPQHFGDGTRLSIL.

This clone was seen just once. This sequence joins TRBV7-8 and TRBJ2-3; weak D call: TRBD1 (5 bases). The germline gives CDR1 SGHVS, CDR2 FQNEAQ. The CDR3 runs to 14 residues. Trimming shortened V by 4 bases and J by 2 bases, and 10 bases separated the two germline ends. The CDR3 DNA follows: TGTGCCAGCAGCTCGACCGGACACACAGATACGCAGTATTTT. The encoded protein is CASSSTGHTDTQYF.

This chain connects TRBV9 to TRBJ2-1, with D unresolved. This CDR3 comprises 14 residues. The germline V gene encodes CDR1 SGDLS and CDR2 YYNGEE. V was clipped by 6 bases and J by 0 bases, with 10 bases between them. The CDR3 loop is CASTPRSSYNEQFF. The CDR3 coding sequence is TGTGCCAGCACCCCGCGGAGCTCCTACAATGAGCAGTTCTTC.

In this sample, this clone turned up once. The V gene is TRBV2, the J gene TRBJ2-2, with unresolved D. The V and J ends lost 4 bases and 1 base respectively, with 7 bases between them. CDR1 and CDR2 from the germline V gene are SNHLY and FYNNEI. The CDR3 extends over 14 amino acids. CDR3 sequence reads: CASSVPLNTGELFF. The CDR3, as DNA: TGTGCCAGCAGTGTCCCTCTGAACACCGGGGAGCTGTTTTTT.

The chain couples TRBV13 to TRBJ2-2, with unresolved D. CDR3 size: 15 residues. Per germline, CDR1 PRHDT and CDR2 FYEKMQ (reference sequence). V lost 1 base and J 0 bases, leaving 6 bases between the germline ends. The CDR3 DNA is TGTGCCAGCAGCTTAGTAGTGACGAACACCGGGGAGCTGTTTTTT. Translation gives CASSLVVTNTGELFF.

The chain has TRBV18 and TRBJ1-4, with 8 bases lining up with TRBD1. Per the germline V gene, CDR1 is KGHSH and CDR2 is LQKENI. The CDR3 is 14 amino acids. Trimming removed 5 bases from V and 4 bases from J; junction bases left unmatched: 3. The CDR3: CASSTGQDNEKLFF. The CDR3 nucleotides are TGTGCCAGCTCAACGGGACAGGATAATGAAAAACTGTTTTTT. The full variable domain, completed using reference TRBV18 and TRBJ1-4, is NAGVMQNPRHLVRRRGQEARLRCSPMKGHSHVYWYRQLPEEGLKFMVYLQKENIIDESGMPKERFSAEFPKEGPSILRIQQVVRGDSAAYFCASSTGQDNEKLFFGSGTQLSVL.

J is TRBJ2-3 and V is TRBV13, with TRBD2 matching 8 bases. The CDR3 contains 16 residues. Unmatched junction bases numbered 7, after V lost 3 bases and J lost 2 bases. From germline, CDR1 is PRHDT and CDR2 FYEKMQ (reference sequence). The CDR3 DNA follows: TGTGCCAGCAGCTTTGCCGGGAGGGGGGTCACAGATACGCAGTATTTT. It translates to CASSFAGRGVTDTQYF.

This chain joins TRBV5-5 and TRBJ2-7, with 10 bases matching TRBD2. V dropped 7 bases and J dropped 1; count of bases not matched to a gene: 8. The CDR3 runs 15 residues. Per the germline V gene, CDR1 is SGHKS and CDR2 is YYEKEE (reference sequence). CDR3 in amino acids: CASAGLADNSYEQYF. CDR3 coding DNA: TGTGCCAGCGCCGGACTAGCGGACAATTCCTACGAGCAGTACTTC. Drawing the rest from reference TRBV5-5 and TRBJ2-7, the complete variable domain is DAGVTQSPTHLIKTRGQQVTLRCSPISGHKSVSWYQQVLGQGPQFIFQYYEKEERGRGNFPDRFSARQFPNYSSELNVNALLLGDSALYLCASAGLADNSYEQYFGPGTRLTVT.

A few counts support this clone. The chain joins TRBV29-1 to TRBJ1-5; possible D gene TRBD1, 5 bases. Germline values: CDR1 SQVTM, CDR2 ANQGSEA. The CDR3 runs to 13 residues. With 4 bases removed from V and 6 bases from J, the gap between germline ends came to 13 bases. The CDR3 region has the DNA TGCAGCGTTGGGGACGGCACGACTCAGCCCCAGCATTTT. It is translated as CSVGDGTTQPQHF.

The V call is TRBV11-2, the J call TRBJ2-1, with 7 bases identical to TRBD1. Trimming cost V 5 bases and J 5 bases; bases outside gene matches: 3. Per germline, CDR1 SGHAT and CDR2 FQNNGV. The CDR3 spans 13 residues. The CDR3 coding sequence is TGTGCCAGCAGCAAGGACAGGAACAATGAGCAGTTCTTC. The encoded protein is CASSKDRNNEQFF.

The chain uses TRBV30 and TRBJ2-2, with 9 bases that match TRBD2. CDR1 is GTSNPN, CDR2 SVGIG, per germline (reference sequence). V was pared by 5 bases and J by 0 bases, with 1 base of the junction left unmatched. The CDR3 is made up of 14 amino acids. In nucleotides, the CDR3 is TGTGCCTGGGCTAGCGGGACGAACACCGGGGAGCTGTTTTTT. Translated: CAWASGTNTGELFF.